Listed here are 23 T cell receptor beta chains from one sample, sequenced in a study of cytomegalovirus exposure and HLA in healthy donors. The PCR made use of 60 Vbeta and 13 Jbeta primers. Clones were read by immunoSEQ multiplex PCR, and TCRdb kept only the in-frame ones, dropping some. Of 130,000 or so clones in the sample, more than 60% were seen once. The sequenced sample consisted of PBMCs. These receptors originate from a woman aged 18-29 years in good health and CMV-seronegative.

This clone appeared a single time. The rearrangement uses TRBV4-1 and TRBJ2-1, with 8 positions matching TRBD1. Germline V gene sequence: CDR1 MGHRA, CDR2 YSYEKL. Trimming at V came to 2 bases and at J to 7 bases, leaving 13 bases not matched to a gene. The CDR3 has 17 residues. The CDR3 bases are TGCGCCAGCAGCCAAATCACAACCGGGACAGGTAAAAATGAGCAGTTCTTC. Protein: CASSQITTGTGKNEQFF.

The chain joins TRBV5-1 to TRBJ1-6, with D perhaps matching TRBD1 (5 bases). The CDR3 contains 12 residues. The V end was cut by 7 bases, the J end by 13 bases, with 15 bases between. Germline values: CDR1 SGHRS, CDR2 YFSETQ. The CDR3, as DNA: TGCGCCAGCTGCGGAGGGGAACCTCCCCTCCACTTT. Translating gives CASCGGEPPLHF.

The chain employs TRBV7-9 and TRBJ2-3, with 10 positions matching TRBD2. The CDR3 consists of 17 residues. Germline V gives CDR1 SEHNR, CDR2 FQNEAQ (reference sequence). Germline trimming cut 1 base from V and 6 bases from J; bases unmatched to any gene: 10. CDR3 loop: CASSLDVASGRTDTQYF. The DNA for the CDR3 is TGTGCCAGCAGCTTAGATGTAGCTAGCGGGAGAACGGATACGCAGTATTTT. Drawing the rest from reference TRBV7-9 and TRBJ2-3, the complete variable domain is DTGVSQNPRHKITKRGQNVTFRCDPISEHNRLYWYRQTLGQGPEFLTYFQNEAQLEKSRLLSDRFSAERPKGSFSTLEIQRTEQGDSAMYLCASSLDVASGRTDTQYFGPGTRLTVL.

This chain joins TRBV13 and TRBJ2-7, with D possibly matching TRBD1 (5 bases). The V end was cut by 5 bases, the J end by 7 bases, with 18 bases between. Germline V gene sequence: CDR1 PRHDT, CDR2 FYEKMQ (reference sequence). The CDR3 extends over 14 amino acids. CDR3 residues: CASSTGLRGSEQYF. The CDR3 DNA sequence: TGTGCCAGCAGCACCGGTCTTAGGGGTAGTGAGCAGTACTTC.

This clone was seen a handful of times. The rearrangement links TRBV27 to TRBJ2-7; tentatively, D is TRBD1 (6 bases). Trimming removed 5 bases from V and 5 bases from J, with 19 bases in between. The CDR3 covers 15 residues. Germline V CDR1 and CDR2: MNHEY, SMNVEV (reference sequence). CDR3 coding DNA: TGTGCCAGCAGTCCGACCCCGGGACACGTTGACGAGCAGTACTTC. Translated: CASSPTPGHVDEQYF.

The rearrangement joins TRBV7-9 to TRBJ2-6; D is perhaps TRBD2 (6 bases). The CDR3 totals 19 residues. V was shortened by 4 bases and J by 1 base, with 20 bases between the two germline ends. Germline V gives CDR1 SEHNR, CDR2 FQNEAQ (reference sequence). The CDR3 loop reads CASSSLGGGSRSGANVLTF. CDR3 DNA: TGTGCCAGCAGCTCCCTCGGTGGGGGGAGCCGTTCTGGGGCCAACGTCCTGACTTTC.

The chain joins TRBV7-8 to TRBJ2-1, with TRBD2 matching over 9 bases. The CDR3 runs 15 residues. V shed 4 bases, J shed 4 bases, and the junction held 5 bases outside the gene matches. CDR1 is SGHVS and CDR2 is FQNEAQ in the germline V gene. DNA for the CDR3: TGTGCCAGCAGCTGGGCGGGAGGGGTTTACAATGAGCAGTTCTTC. Residues: CASSWAGGVYNEQFF.

The chain is built from TRBV6-1 and TRBJ2-2; D uncertain. V lost 6 bases and J lost 5, with 7 bases in between. The CDR3 is 12 amino acids. Germline V gives CDR1 MNHNS, CDR2 SASEGT. For the CDR3, the DNA is TGTGCCAGCAGGAGAGGAACCGGGGAGCTGTTTTTT. Protein sequence: CASRRGTGELFF.

This chain links TRBV5-6 with TRBJ2-1; TRBD1 matches at 9 bases. The CDR3 totals 14 residues. The V segment lost 4 bases and the J segment 8 bases; nucleotides outside the gene matches: 7. The germline V gene encodes CDR1 SGHDT and CDR2 YYEEEE. CDR3 in amino acids: CASSPGTGLHEQFF. CDR3 nucleotide sequence: TGTGCCAGCAGCCCCGGGACAGGGTTGCATGAGCAGTTCTTC.

The chain employs TRBV6-5 and TRBJ1-2; D ambiguous. Germline CDR1 MNHEY, CDR2 SVGAGI. Trimming removed 5 bases from V and 4 bases from J, with 14 bases in between. The length of the CDR3 is 14 residues. CDR3 in amino acids: CASSPQTGTYGYTF. Here the CDR3 DNA reads TGTGCCAGCAGTCCTCAGACGGGAACCTATGGCTACACCTTC.

The chain employs TRBV6-1 and TRBJ2-3, with 9 bases identical to TRBD2. This CDR3 has 15 amino acids. Losses at the gene ends were 3 bases for V and 6 bases for J; bases not matched to a gene: 7. Germline CDR1 and CDR2: MNHNS and SASEGT. The DNA of the CDR3 is TGTGCCAGCAGTGACTTAGCGGGGGATCGGGATACGCAGTATTTT. Translation gives CASSDLAGDRDTQYF.

V usage is TRBV5-6 and J usage is TRBJ1-2; D remains unclear. The CDR3 runs 14 residues. Germline V gene lookup returns CDR1 SGHDT and CDR2 YYEEEE. V shed 2 bases and J shed 7 bases, with 15 bases lying between them. The CDR3 sequence is CASSFFPADSGYTF. The CDR3 region has the DNA TGTGCCAGCAGCTTTTTTCCAGCTGACTCTGGCTACACCTTC.

The chain combines TRBV18 with TRBJ1-1, with no clear D. CDR3 size: 13 residues. CDR1 is KGHSH, CDR2 LQKENI, per germline. V was trimmed by 3 bases and J by 4 bases, leaving 9 bases between them. The CDR3 DNA is TGTGCCAGCTCACCCGAATTTAGCACTGAAGCTTTCTTT. It codes for CASSPEFSTEAFF.

The chain has TRBV5-4 and TRBJ1-2; D call uncertain. The CDR3 contains 11 residues. V was clipped by 4 bases and J by 4 bases, with 5 bases between them. Looked up from germline, CDR1 is SGHNT and CDR2 is YYREEE (reference sequence). CDR3 sequence reads: CASSGRYGYTF. DNA of the CDR3: TGTGCCAGCAGCGGCCGCTATGGCTACACCTTC.

The chain is built from TRBV5-1 and TRBJ2-7, with 7 positions matching TRBD1. Germline CDR1 is SGHRS and CDR2 is YFSETQ. The ends lost 0 bases at V and 4 bases at J; junction bases unmatched: 4. CDR3 length equals 14 residues. The CDR3 nucleotides read TGCGCCAGCAGCTTGGTGGTACAGGGGTACGAGCAGTACTTC. Its translation is CASSLVVQGYEQYF.

The J gene is TRBJ1-1, the V gene TRBV2, with D unresolved. Germline V gene data show CDR1 as SNHLY and CDR2 as FYNNEI. CDR3 length: 14 residues. The germline V and J ends were trimmed by 2 bases and 0 bases, with 7 bases remaining between them. The CDR3 region is CASSETEMNTEAFF. The CDR3 DNA sequence: TGTGCCAGCAGTGAAACAGAGATGAACACTGAAGCTTTCTTT.

This clone was detected only a few times. This sequence joins TRBV25-1 and TRBJ2-3, with 9 bases identical to TRBD2. The CDR3 has 14 amino acids. Germline CDR1 and CDR2: MGHDK and SYGVNS. The J segment lost 1 base and the V segment lost 5 bases, leaving 1 base of the junction unmatched. The DNA for the CDR3 is TGTGCCAGCAGTAGGACTAGCGGCACAGATACGCAGTATTTT. The encoded protein is CASSRTSGTDTQYF.

The sample holds one count of this clone. The chain is built from TRBV4-1 and TRBJ1-2; 7 bases are shared with TRBD1. With 7 bases clipped from V and 2 bases from J, the junction kept 7 bases outside the gene matches. The germline V gene encodes CDR1 MGHRA and CDR2 YSYEKL. The CDR3 length is 14 residues. CDR3 region: CASTPTTGNYGYTF. In DNA, the CDR3 is TGCGCCAGCACGCCAACGACAGGGAACTATGGCTACACCTTC.

This chain links TRBV6-5 with TRBJ2-3; TRBD1 matches at 8 bases. The CDR3 is 15 amino acids. V lost 4 bases to trimming and J lost 0 bases; unmatched junction nucleotides: 3. CDR1 MNHEY and CDR2 SVGAGI come from the germline V gene. In DNA form, the CDR3 reads TGTGCCAGCAGTTCCAGGGGGCGCAGCACAGATACGCAGTATTTT. It encodes CASSSRGRSTDTQYF.

The chain carries TRBV10-1 and TRBJ2-3; 7 bases are shared with TRBD2. The germline CDR1 and CDR2 sequences are WNHNN and SYGVQD (reference sequence). V gave up 5 bases and J gave up 4 bases; unmatched junction bases: 6. This CDR3 is built from 14 residues. The CDR3 reads CASSPSGSPDTQYF. CDR3 bases: TGCGCCAGCAGTCCTAGCGGATCTCCAGATACGCAGTATTTT.

This clone was recorded only once. V is TRBV6-1 and J is TRBJ1-4, with D hard to call. This CDR3 spans 14 amino acids. The ends were cut back, 4 bases at V and 7 bases at J, with 13 bases in the middle. Germline lookup yields CDR1 MNHNS and CDR2 SASEGT. The CDR3, as DNA: TGTGCCAGCAGTGTATTCGGTGAGGGTGAAAAACTGTTTTTT. Encoded protein: CASSVFGEGEKLFF.

As for this clone: Other DNA sequences in the same sample also yield this CDR3. The chain couples TRBV5-1 to TRBJ2-3; 8 bases match TRBD2. Germline values: CDR1 SGHRS, CDR2 YFSETQ. This CDR3 spans 14 amino acids. With 2 bases clipped from V and 4 bases from J, the junction kept 3 bases outside the gene matches. The CDR3 is CASSLGTSADTQYF. Written as DNA, the CDR3 is TGCGCCAGCAGCTTAGGGACTAGTGCAGATACGCAGTATTTT.

The J gene is TRBJ1-1, the V gene TRBV7-9, with D maybe TRBD1 (6 bases). Germline loops: CDR1 SEHNR, CDR2 FQNEAQ (reference sequence). This CDR3 is built from 14 residues. Deletions cut 1 base from V and 2 bases from J, with 8 bases between. Written as DNA, the CDR3 is TGTGCCAGCAGCTTAGGGGGACATAACACTGAAGCTTTCTTT. Residues: CASSLGGHNTEAFF. Complete variable domain (other parts from reference TRBV7-9 and TRBJ1-1): DTGVSQNPRHKITKRGQNVTFRCDPISEHNRLYWYRQTLGQGPEFLTYFQNEAQLEKSRLLSDRFSAERPKGSFSTLEIQRTEQGDSAMYLCASSLGGHNTEAFFGQGTRLTVV.